Presented here are 5 T cell receptor beta chains from one specimen sequenced in a study of blood T cells in healthy people across ages. With a J-beta primer mix and a sample-barcoded 5' primer, a second PCR ran roughly 7 to 11 cycles. TCRdb re-called the 5' RACE reads with MiXCR, one entry per CDR3 protein. The sample has around 780,000 distinct CDR3 sequences, 56% seen once. The sequenced material came from blood. The source is a man aged 40-49 years in good health.

J is TRBJ1-2 and V is TRBV5-1; perhaps TRBD1 as D (5 bases). Germline V lookup: CDR1 SGHRS, CDR2 YFSETQ. The germline V and J ends were trimmed by 4 bases and 3 bases, with 13 bases remaining between them. This CDR3 comprises 14 residues. This CDR3 is CASSRRRGDYGYTF. The CDR3, as DNA: TGCGCCAGCAGCCGTCGACGGGGCGACTATGGCTACACCTTC.

V usage is TRBV4-3 and J usage is TRBJ2-3, with D possibly TRBD1 on 5 matching bases. The V gene's germline CDR1 is LGHNA and CDR2 YSLEER. V lost 0 bases, J lost 4 bases, and 11 bases lay in between. The CDR3 has 15 amino acids. CDR3 loop: CASSQDPREPDTQYF. The CDR3 DNA follows: TGCGCCAGCAGCCAAGATCCCAGGGAACCAGATACGCAGTATTTT.

V usage is TRBV25-1 and J usage is TRBJ2-5; D unclear. This CDR3 has 15 residues. The ends were cut back, 3 bases at V and 0 bases at J, with 11 bases in the middle. Germline CDR1 and CDR2: MGHDK and SYGVNS. In nucleotides, the CDR3 is TGTGCCAGCAGTGAGGGTGGTATCCACCAAGAGACCCAGTACTTC. Amino acids: CASSEGGIHQETQYF.

Comment on this clonotype: Germline and junction disagree at one end, which may indicate a read error. V gene TRBV3-1 combines with J gene TRBJ2-7; tentatively, D is TRBD1 (6 bases). This CDR3 spans 15 amino acids. The germline V gene encodes CDR1 LGHDT and CDR2 YNNKEL (reference sequence). CDR3 nucleotide sequence: TGTGCCAGCAGCCACCGGACAGCCAACTCCGACGAGCAGTACTTC. Encoded protein: CASSHRTANSDEQYF.

This chain connects TRBV20-1 to TRBJ2-1, with 12 bases fitting TRBD2. CDR3 length: 16 amino acids. Losses at the gene ends were 0 bases for V and 9 bases for J; bases not matched to a gene: 9. Germline values: CDR1 DFQATT, CDR2 SNEGSKA (reference sequence). CDR3 sequence (DNA): TGCAGTGCTAGAGAAATCCTAGCGGGAGGGCCCGGTGAGCAGTTCTTC. Amino acids: CSAREILAGGPGEQFF.